The source of this T cell receptor beta chain is a study of cytomegalovirus exposure and HLA in healthy donors. Study results and limitations: What was likely a sequencing artifact was a cluster of highly shared sequence variants. In a later analysis, specific HLA alleles were associated with some 16,000 TCR beta sequences at a 0.05 false discovery rate. In vitro checks showed that a few CMV-associated chains really do target CMV antigens. Immune exposure was documented only through CMV serostatus.

This CDR3 region has 14 residues. Losses at the gene ends were 6 bases for V and 4 bases for J; bases not matched to a gene: 7. The germline V gene encodes CDR1 MNHEY and CDR2 SMNVEV (reference sequence). Primers included in the PCR were 60 Vbeta and 13 Jbeta primers. Here immunoSEQ multiplex PCR was the method, and the copy in TCRdb shows in-frame clones only, minus some. Here the sample spans fewer than 95,000 clones, more than 70% being singletons. Notes on this clone: The target antigen is unknown.

The V and J genes are TRBV27 and TRBJ1-1, with 8 bases aligning to TRBD1. This sequence was found in a man aged 18 to 29 in good health and CMV-seronegative. Sequencing was done on a sample of PBMCs. CDR3 protein: CASRPGGPGTEAFF. The CDR3 nucleotides are TGTGCCAGCAGACCAGGGGGCCCTGGCACTGAAGCTTTCTTT.